This is a list of T cell receptor beta chains from one sample in a study of blood T cell repertoires in COVID-19. Here immunoSEQ multiplex PCR was the method, and the copy in TCRdb shows in-frame clones only, minus some. The sample contains approximately 200,000 clones, 85% to 90% of which appear only once. The sample taken for sequencing was peripheral blood. The receptors shown here come from a man in his fifties or sixties who had recovered from COVID-19. The CDR3 runs from the conserved cysteine through the conserved F or W. D genes are given only for firm matches. A row's size may be missing; if present it is once, few, many or a size class.

. TRBJ1-5 . TRBV20-1 TGCAGTGCTAGTCTGGCAAATCAGCCCCAGCATTTT CSASLANQPQHF
TRBD1 TRBJ2-7 . TRBV6-5 TGTGCCAGCAGTTACTCTGTGACAGGGATTGAGCAGTACTTC CASSYSVTGIEQYF
. TRBJ2-1 . TRBV6-1 TGTGCCAGCAGTGAGGGGGGTTCGAGGTTTTATTACAATGAGCAGTTCTTC CASSEGGSRFYYNEQFF
TRBD2 TRBJ2-2 . TRBV5-1 TGCGCCAGCAGCTTAGGGACTAGCGGGGTGAACACCGGGGAGCTGTTTTTT CASSLGTSGVNTGELFF
TRBD2 TRBJ2-7 . TRBV29-1 TGCAGCGCCGGGGGGAGGTATTACGAGCAGTACTTC CSAGGRYYEQYF
TRBD1 TRBJ2-2 . TRBV6-4 TGTGCCAGCAGTGCTTCCCCCGGGACAGGGAACACCGGGGAGCTGTTTTTT CASSASPGTGNTGELFF
. TRBJ1-2 . TRBV12-3/TRBV12-4 TGTGCCAGCAGTGCCGGACTCAACTATGGCTACACCTTC CASSAGLNYGYTF
. TRBJ1-2 . TRBV28 TGTGCCAGCATAAAAAGCGGGGCTGGCTACACCTTC CASIKSGAGYTF
TRBD1 TRBJ1-1 few TRBV18 TGTGCCAGCTCACTCCGGACAGGCCAACTTGATACTGAAGCTTTCTTT CASSLRTGQLDTEAFF
TRBD1 TRBJ2-5 . TRBV5-1 TGCGCCAGCAGTCCCGGACAGGGAAGGGTAGAGACCCAGTACTTC CASSPGQGRVETQYF
. TRBJ2-2 . TRBV11-1 TGTGCCAGCAGCTTAGATCACAGAAACACCGGGGAGCTGTTTTTT CASSLDHRNTGELFF
. TRBJ1-3 . TRBV9 TGTGCCAGCAGCGTATCGCCAGGGTCAACTGGAAACACCATATATTTT CASSVSPGSTGNTIYF
. TRBJ1-2 . TRBV9 TGTGCCAGCAGCGCAGGGGTCGGCTATGGCTACACCTTC CASSAGVGYGYTF
TRBD1 TRBJ2-5 . TRBV30 TGTGCCTGGAGTGGGGGGACAGGGGGCGCAGAGACCCAGTACTTC CAWSGGTGGAETQYF
. TRBJ2-2 . TRBV3-1/TRBV3-2 TGTGCCAGCAGCCAAGTCGGGAATACCGGGGAGCTGTTTTTT CASSQVGNTGELFF
. TRBJ1-1 once TRBV9 TGTGCCAGCAGCGTATCGTGGGCCAACACTGAAGCTTTCTTT CASSVSWANTEAFF
. TRBJ2-1 . TRBV5-1 TGCGCCAGCAGCTTGGAGGCAGGGCCCTACAATGAGCAGTTCTTC CASSLEAGPYNEQFF
. TRBJ1-4 . TRBV7-3 TGTGCCAGCGCCCCAGGGTCCACTAATGAAAAACTGTTTTTT CASAPGSTNEKLFF
. TRBJ1-5 . TRBV2 TGTGCCAGCAGTGATTCCTTGTCAGGGGCTGGAGATCAGCCCCAGCATTTT CASSDSLSGAGDQPQHF
. TRBJ2-1 . TRBV19 TGTGCCAGTAGGATAAGGAATGCTCTCTCCGGGAGCTCCTACAATGAGCAGTTCTTC CASRIRNALSGSSYNEQFF
. TRBJ1-6 . TRBV18 TGTGCCAGCTCACCATCTACGGGAGGTAATTCACCCCTCCACTTT CASSPSTGGNSPLHF
TRBD1 TRBJ2-7 . TRBV14 TGTGCCAGCAGCCAGAGACAGGGGTGGGAGTACTTC CASSQRQGWEYF
TRBD1 TRBJ1-4 once TRBV9 TGTGCCAGCAGCCCCAGGACAGGGGGATCAACTAATGAAAAACTGTTTTTT CASSPRTGGSTNEKLFF
. TRBJ2-7 . TRBV28 TGTGCCAGCAGCCCGGTCTTCTACGAGCAGTACTTC CASSPVFYEQYF
TRBD1 TRBJ1-5 . TRBV7-6 TGTGCCAGCAGCCCTCGACCCGACAGGGCCCCTTATAGCAATCAGCCCCAGCATTTT CASSPRPDRAPYSNQPQHF
TRBD2 TRBJ2-5 . TRBV2 TGTGCCAGCAGTGTTCCCAGCGGGGGGGAGACCCAGTACTTC CASSVPSGGETQYF